This is a list of T cell receptor beta chains from one sample in a study of blood T cell repertoires in COVID-19. Profiling relied on immunoSEQ multiplex PCR, and the TCRdb table lists in-frame clones only, not all of them. The sample lists more than 300,000 clones; about nine tenths were seen once. What was sequenced was peripheral blood. These receptors originate from a woman aged 45-60 years with COVID-19, enrolled during active disease. Both conserved end residues are part of each CDR3. D genes are given only for firm matches. Size values are once, few and many counts, or a class for expanded clones, and some rows have none.

CDR3 DNA,CDR3 protein,clone size,J gene,D gene,V gene
TGTGCCAGCAGCTTAGATCTAATTAGGGGGCTGCTCTATGGCTACACCTTC,CASSLDLIRGLLYGYTF,.,TRBJ1-2,TRBD1,TRBV11-3
TGTGCCAGCAGTCGGACAGGGGCTTGGGAAGCTTTCTTT,CASSRTGAWEAFF,.,TRBJ1-1,TRBD1,TRBV6-2/TRBV6-3
TGTGCCAGCAGCAGGGCTCCGGACTACGAGCAGTACTTC,CASSRAPDYEQYF,.,TRBJ2-7,.,TRBV6-5
TGTGCCAGCAGCCTACAGGTCTCTGGAAACACCATATATTTT,CASSLQVSGNTIYF,.,TRBJ1-3,.,TRBV3-1/TRBV3-2
TGTGCCAGCAGCCAAGATCTCAGGGGAGGCAATCAGCCCCAGCATTTT,CASSQDLRGGNQPQHF,.,TRBJ1-5,.,TRBV14
TGTGCCAGCAGCTTCGGGGGGCGAAGGCCCGAAGAGCAGTACTTC,CASSFGGRRPEEQYF,.,TRBJ2-7,.,TRBV5-4
TGCGCCAGCAGCTTCACAGCAGAGTACACTGAAGCTTTCTTT,CASSFTAEYTEAFF,.,TRBJ1-1,.,TRBV5-1
TGTGCCAGCAGCTTAGAGGGTACGGGGTACAATCAGCCCCAGCATTTT,CASSLEGTGYNQPQHF,few,TRBJ1-5,.,TRBV11-2
TGTGCCAGCAGCCGAGTAGCGGGAGGGTCCGGGGAGCTGTTTTTT,CASSRVAGGSGELFF,.,TRBJ2-2,TRBD2,TRBV7-8
TGTGCCAGCAGTCCTGGGACAGGTTCCTACGAGCAGTACTTC,CASSPGTGSYEQYF,.,TRBJ2-7,TRBD1,TRBV28
TGTGCCAGCAGTTACTCGGGGACAGGGTCCTACGAGCAGTACTTC,CASSYSGTGSYEQYF,.,TRBJ2-7,TRBD1,TRBV6-5
TGTGCCACCAGCAGAGAGCTGCCGGGGTATCCCTACGAGCAGTACTTC,CATSRELPGYPYEQYF,.,TRBJ2-7,.,TRBV15
TGTGCCAGCAGCCCCCTCCCCAGCAGACAGGGCCGGAACATTCAGTACTTC,CASSPLPSRQGRNIQYF,.,TRBJ2-4,TRBD1,TRBV7-6
TGTGCCAGCAGTTACGGACTAGCGGGTGCCGGAGGGTACAATGAGCAGTTCTTC,CASSYGLAGAGGYNEQFF,.,TRBJ2-1,TRBD2,TRBV6-2/TRBV6-3
TGCGCCAGCAGCTCACAGGGAACAAACACCATATATTTT,CASSSQGTNTIYF,.,TRBJ1-3,.,TRBV5-1
TGTGCCAGCAGCCACCGTCAGGGTTGGACTAATGAAAAACTGTTTTTT,CASSHRQGWTNEKLFF,.,TRBJ1-4,.,TRBV3-1/TRBV3-2
TGTGCCAGCAGACGTCAGGGTGACTATGGCTACACCTTC,CASRRQGDYGYTF,once,TRBJ1-2,.,TRBV5-4
TGTGCCAGCAGCTTGGTAGGGGACAGGGGGTACAATGAGCAGTTCTTC,CASSLVGDRGYNEQFF,.,TRBJ2-1,TRBD1,TRBV5-8
TGTGCCAGCAGCCCAACGGCCTACGAGCAGTACTTC,CASSPTAYEQYF,few,TRBJ2-7,.,TRBV7-8
TGTGCCAGCAGCTCAATCTCCTCGGGGACAGGGGTCAGGTCACCCCTCCACTTT,CASSSISSGTGVRSPLHF,.,TRBJ1-6,TRBD1,TRBV7-8
TGTGCCAGCAGCCTCCGGGACACCGAGCAGTACTTC,CASSLRDTEQYF,.,TRBJ2-7,.,TRBV3-1/TRBV3-2
TGTGCCAGCAGCTTAGACCGGGTGAATGGCTACACCTTC,CASSLDRVNGYTF,.,TRBJ1-2,.,TRBV11-2
TGTGCCAGCAGTTACACTCCTCAGGGATGGGACACTGAAGCTTTCTTT,CASSYTPQGWDTEAFF,.,TRBJ1-1,.,TRBV6-5
TGTGCCAGCAGCTTACTGGCGGGGTTGAAAGCTTTCTTT,CASSLLAGLKAFF,.,TRBJ1-1,.,TRBV5-6
TGCGCCAGCAGCTTGGTGGGACAGGGGAACACCGGGGAGCTGTTTTTT,CASSLVGQGNTGELFF,.,TRBJ2-2,TRBD1,TRBV5-1
TGTGCCAGCAGCGCAGGGGTACGGGAGACCCAGTACTTC,CASSAGVRETQYF,.,TRBJ2-5,.,TRBV7-8
TGTGCCAGCAGTGTGACTAGCGGGATCCAAGAGACCCAGTACTTC,CASSVTSGIQETQYF,.,TRBJ2-5,TRBD2,TRBV2
TGTGCCAGTAGTATTGGAAGAGACGGGACTGAAGCTTTCTTT,CASSIGRDGTEAFF,.,TRBJ1-1,.,TRBV19
TGTGCCAGCAGTGAGGGGACTAGGCAGTTCTTC,CASSEGTRQFF,.,TRBJ2-1,TRBD2,TRBV2
TGTGCCAGTAGTATCGACAGGTCGGCCGATGAGCAGTTCTTC,CASSIDRSADEQFF,.,TRBJ2-1,.,TRBV19
TGTGCCAGCAGTTATAGGGGTGGACACAACTACGAGCAGTACTTC,CASSYRGGHNYEQYF,once,TRBJ2-7,.,TRBV6-2/TRBV6-3
TGTGCCAGCAGGGGGGTGGGACTAGGGCACTACGAGCAGTACTTC,CASRGVGLGHYEQYF,.,TRBJ2-7,TRBD2,TRBV6-4
TGTGCCAGCAGCTTAATTAGCACTAAGTCTGAAGCTTTCTTT,CASSLISTKSEAFF,.,TRBJ1-1,.,TRBV11-2
TGTGCCAGCAGCTTGGATTCGTCGAGTACTCCGCAGTATTTT,CASSLDSSSTPQYF,.,TRBJ2-3,.,TRBV5-4
TGTGCCAGCAGCTCCAGAGGGGGGACAGGGACTTCACCCCTCCACTTT,CASSSRGGTGTSPLHF,once,TRBJ1-6,TRBD1,TRBV9
TGTGCCAGCAGCCTGACTAGCGTTGGCTCCTACAATGAGCAGTTCTTC,CASSLTSVGSYNEQFF,.,TRBJ2-1,TRBD2,TRBV11-3
TGTGCCAGCAGTTTATTCGGGTCCTACGAGCAGTACTTC,CASSLFGSYEQYF,.,TRBJ2-7,.,TRBV27
TGCGCCAGCAGCTGGGAAGGGACTTCCTACGAGCAGTACTTC,CASSWEGTSYEQYF,few,TRBJ2-7,.,TRBV5-1
TGTGCCAGCAGGGCTCGCGAGGGAAACTATGGCTACACCTTC,CASRAREGNYGYTF,.,TRBJ1-2,.,TRBV2
TGTGCCAGCAGCATGCAGGGGACCACTGAAGCTTTCTTT,CASSMQGTTEAFF,.,TRBJ1-1,.,TRBV9
TGTGCCAGCAGCGTAGGGGGGACTAGCGGATACGAGCAGTACTTC,CASSVGGTSGYEQYF,.,TRBJ2-7,TRBD2,TRBV9
TGTGCCAGCTCCTTGGGGGCCAGCACTGAAGCTTTCTTT,CASSLGASTEAFF,once,TRBJ1-1,.,TRBV18
TGCGCCAGCGGAGAGGCAGGGGTGGGCTACAATGAGCAGTTCTTC,CASGEAGVGYNEQFF,.,TRBJ2-1,.,TRBV10-2
TGTGCCAGCAGCTTGGAGAAACGCCCTGTTCCCAATGAGCAGTTCTTC,CASSLEKRPVPNEQFF,.,TRBJ2-1,.,TRBV11-2
TGCGCCAGCAGCTTGGAGGGGATAGGAACTAATGAAAAACTGTTTTTT,CASSLEGIGTNEKLFF,once,TRBJ1-4,.,TRBV5-1
TGTGCCAGCAGCGCAGGGGCCGCCAACACTGAAGCTTTCTTT,CASSAGAANTEAFF,once,TRBJ1-1,.,TRBV9
TGCGCCAGCAGCTTGCTCGGGTCCCCTTCCTACAATGAGCAGTTCTTC,CASSLLGSPSYNEQFF,.,TRBJ2-1,.,TRBV5-1
TGTGCCAGCAGTGAAGACAGGGGGCGGCAAGAGACCCAGTACTTC,CASSEDRGRQETQYF,.,TRBJ2-5,TRBD1,TRBV6-1
TGTGCCAGCAGCATGGGAGCTAAAGAGACCCAGTACTTC,CASSMGAKETQYF,.,TRBJ2-5,.,TRBV5-4
TGTGCCAGCAGGAGGGATCGGGGCTATGGCTACACCTTC,CASRRDRGYGYTF,.,TRBJ1-2,.,TRBV6-5
TGTGCCAGCAGCCCGACAGGTCCGTACTATGGCTACACCTTC,CASSPTGPYYGYTF,.,TRBJ1-2,.,TRBV11-1
TGCAGCGTTTCACGGGACACGAACACCGGGGAGCTGTTTTTT,CSVSRDTNTGELFF,.,TRBJ2-2,.,TRBV29-1
TGTGCCAGCACGCAGGGACTAGCGGCCTCGCCCGGGGAGCTGTTTTTT,CASTQGLAASPGELFF,.,TRBJ2-2,TRBD2,TRBV11-3
TGTGCCAGCTCACCGCAGAGACATGAAAATCAGCCCCAGCATTTT,CASSPQRHENQPQHF,few,TRBJ1-5,.,TRBV18
TGTGCCAGCAGCCAAGCGGGACATTCAAATCAGCCCCAGCATTTT,CASSQAGHSNQPQHF,.,TRBJ1-5,.,TRBV3-1/TRBV3-2
TGTGCCAGCAGCCAAGAACGGAGGTTAAATGGCTACACCTTC,CASSQERRLNGYTF,once,TRBJ1-2,.,TRBV3-1/TRBV3-2
TGCGCCAGCAGCTTGGTTTCTAGCGGGAACAATGAGCAGTTCTTC,CASSLVSSGNNEQFF,few,TRBJ2-1,TRBD2,TRBV5-1
TGTGCCAGCAGCTCCTGGCCAGCGGGATCCTACGAGCAGTACTTC,CASSSWPAGSYEQYF,.,TRBJ2-7,TRBD2,TRBV9
TGTGCCAGTAGTAAGACAGAGAGTTATAATTCACCCCTCCACTTT,CASSKTESYNSPLHF,.,TRBJ1-6,.,TRBV19
TGTGCCAGCAGCCCGGACAGGGGGCGCGGCATTCAGTACTTC,CASSPDRGRGIQYF,.,TRBJ2-4,TRBD1,TRBV7-2